The rows below give T cell receptor beta chains drawn from one sample of a study of OX40 agonist ivuxolimab in advanced cancers. Produced via immunoSEQ multiplex PCR; TCRdb's table is partial and in-frame only. The sample lists approximately 76,000 clones; about 92% were seen once. Sample: CD4+ or CD8+ T cells sorted from blood, taken in a trial of the OX40 agonist ivuxolimab. The receptors originated from an adult with an advanced solid tumor such as melanoma, head and neck, liver or kidney cancer. The CDR3 runs from the conserved cysteine through the conserved F or W. For some rows the clone size is stated as once, few or many, or as a class when expanded; others skip it.

abundance	v_gene	j_gene	CDR3aa
NA	TRBV6-5	TRBJ2-6	CASSYRVAGANVLTF
NA	TRBV27	TRBJ2-1	CASSLLAGVDYNEQFF
NA	TRBV6-1	TRBJ2-7	CASRNQIGSYEQYF
NA	TRBV11-2	TRBJ2-7	CASSKPGTSEQYF
NA	TRBV6-5	TRBJ1-1	CASSYGTDGNTEAFF
NA	TRBV27	TRBJ2-1	CASSLLAGGPGEQFF
NA	TRBV13	TRBJ1-2	CASSPPQGYDYGYTF
NA	TRBV7-9	TRBJ1-1	CASTPSTEAFF
NA	TRBV6-6	TRBJ2-1	CATQEHNEQFF
NA	TRBV19	TRBJ2-3	CASSYLSGDTQYF
NA	TRBV6-4	TRBJ1-1	CASSPRTGRTTEAFF
NA	TRBV9	TRBJ2-3	CASSVEDSTDTQYF
once	TRBV2	TRBJ1-5	CASSPPGVDRQPQHF
NA	TRBV19	TRBJ2-1	CASSIGPLLGNEQFF
once	TRBV30	TRBJ2-3	CAWSVRTGRGASTDTQYF
NA	TRBV13	TRBJ2-1	CASSRQGAVYNEQFF
once	TRBV4-1	TRBJ2-7	CASGQGLQAPYEQYF
NA	TRBV6-5	TRBJ1-1	CASSFGLEMNTEAFF
NA	TRBV5-4	TRBJ2-3	CASSGPGSTDTQYF
NA	TRBV2	TRBJ1-6	CASRAGSSYNSPLHF
NA	TRBV19	TRBJ2-5	CASSPRRHIQETQYF
few	TRBV5-1	TRBJ2-7	CASSLDREGYEQYF
NA	TRBV4-3	TRBJ1-2	CASSQWREDFNYGYTF
once	TRBV15	TRBJ1-5	CATSRVREGNQPQHF
NA	TRBV19	TRBJ2-3	CASSSGGHVDTQYF
NA	TRBV7-9	TRBJ2-2	CASSLPLAGPNTGELFF
NA	TRBV11-2	TRBJ2-2	CASSSLAGELFF
NA	TRBV7-8	TRBJ2-1	CASSWTLAGGLDNEQFF
NA	TRBV7-8	TRBJ2-4	CASSFEDVAKNIQYF
NA	TRBV28	TRBJ2-3	CASSFSSDTQYF
NA	TRBV28	TRBJ2-3	CATTGWEAPSTDTQYF
NA	TRBV30	TRBJ2-3	CAWSGSEADTQYF
few	TRBV6-5	TRBJ2-7	CASSYSLSEQYF
NA	TRBV5-1	TRBJ2-7	CASSLRDFGVRDYEQYF
NA	TRBV6-4	TRBJ2-1	CASSSGPSSYNEQFF
NA	TRBV7-9	TRBJ2-7	CASSTRRTDPYEQYF
NA	TRBV29-1	TRBJ2-7	CSGGQGGSYEQYF
NA	TRBV7-9	TRBJ2-3	CASSFGTGTADTQYF
few	TRBV6-4	TRBJ2-1	CASSDSIASSYNEQFF
NA	TRBV11-2	TRBJ1-1	CASSLVVQGMGEAFF
NA	TRBV5-1	TRBJ1-5	CASSPDPGGPVSNQPQHF
NA	TRBV5-5	TRBJ2-1	CASSFVLSYNEQFF
once	TRBV9	TRBJ1-1	CASSVDLNTEAFF
NA	TRBV4-3	TRBJ2-4	CASSQDRVQGTKNIQYF
once	TRBV4-2	TRBJ1-2	CASSLGYYGYTF
NA	TRBV6-1	TRBJ1-1	CATDRGNTEAFF
NA	TRBV10-2	TRBJ2-3	CASTTLAGGLDTQYF
NA	TRBV5-6	TRBJ1-3	CASSLGNSGNTIYF
NA	TRBV15	TRBJ2-1	CATSRERYSEQFF
NA	TRBV7-2	TRBJ2-7	CASRVTASGAVYEQYF
NA	TRBV28	TRBJ2-2	CASSLIPSLSTGELFF
NA	TRBV27	TRBJ1-1	CASSLSPGGTEAFF
NA	TRBV10-3	TRBJ1-1	CAISADGDTEAFF
NA	TRBV4-3	TRBJ2-7	CASSQVGAGATTHTYEQYF
NA	TRBV6-5	TRBJ1-1	CASSPGTFEAFF
NA	TRBV6-1	TRBJ2-1	CASSEERGGPYNEQFF
NA	TRBV9	TRBJ2-1	CASSPGDRSYNEQFF